This T cell receptor (beta chain) was captured in a study of cytomegalovirus exposure and HLA in healthy donors. This clone was seen more than once but under ten times. Vbeta (60) and Jbeta (13) primers were used in the PCR. Assay used: immunoSEQ multiplex PCR; TCRdb lists only in-frame clones, some missing. This sample has under 250,000 clones, with approximately 82% found just once. Trimming left V 5 bases short and J 5 bases short, with 13 bases between. The CDR3 runs 13 residues. Germline CDR1 SGHRS, CDR2 YFSETQ. The specimen was PBMCs. This sequence joins TRBV5-1 and TRBJ1-1, with TRBD1 as a possible D gene (5 bases). This TCR was recovered from a man between 18 and 35 years old in good health and CMV-seronegative. This CDR3 reads CASSPGMGTEAFF. In nucleotides, the CDR3 is TGCGCCAGCAGTCCAGGGATGGGTACTGAAGCTTTCTTT.